Shown below are 21 T cell receptor beta chains from a single sample sequenced in a study of blood T cell repertoires in COVID-19. Profiled with immunoSEQ multiplex PCR; TCRdb holds only in-frame clones, not every one. The sample lists tens of thousands of clones, 80% to 85% occurring once. The source material was peripheral blood. The receptors were gathered from a human donor in a cohort sampled during active COVID-19.

V and J are TRBV4-1 and TRBJ2-2; TRBD1 might be the D (5 bases). V shed 6 bases and J shed 0 bases, with 14 bases lying between them. The germline V gene encodes CDR1 MGHRA and CDR2 YSYEKL. CDR3 size: 16 residues. The CDR3, as DNA: TGCGCCAGCAGTCCCCCTGCAGGGTCGAACACCGGGGAGCTGTTTTTT. This sequence encodes CASSPPAGSNTGELFF.

The chain links TRBV24-1 to TRBJ2-5, with unresolved D. The V gene lost 12 bases and the J gene lost 3 bases, with 19 bases spanning the gap. CDR1 and CDR2 from the germline V gene are KGHDR and SFDVKD. CDR3 length: 14 amino acids. The CDR3 coding sequence is TGTGCCTCTCAAGCCAGGAAGAGAAAAGAGACCCAGTACTTC. Amino acids: CASQARKRKETQYF.

The chain is built from TRBV13 and TRBJ1-1, with D unresolved. CDR3 length: 12 amino acids. Trimming pared 4 bases from V and 7 bases from J, leaving 10 bases between. The germline V gene has CDR1 PRHDT and CDR2 FYEKMQ (reference sequence). CDR3: CASSSPILEAFF. Written as DNA, the CDR3 is TGTGCCAGCAGCTCCCCTATCCTTGAAGCTTTCTTT.

In this sample, this clone turned up once. The chain joins TRBV2 to TRBJ1-2, with D hard to call. V was cut by 5 bases and J by 7 bases, with 14 bases left in between. Germline CDR1 is SNHLY and CDR2 is FYNNEI. CDR3 length equals 13 residues. The CDR3 nucleotides are TGTGCCAGCAGTCCGGGAGGCCCGAGTGGCTACACCTTC. Translating gives CASSPGGPSGYTF.

The chain recombines TRBV10-3 with TRBJ2-1, with TRBD1 matching 10 bases. Per germline, CDR1 ENHRY and CDR2 SYGVKD. The CDR3 runs to 16 residues. With V trimmed by 0 bases and J by 7 bases, 6 bases remained unmatched. This CDR3 is CAISESVGTGENEQFF. The CDR3, as DNA: TGTGCCATCAGTGAGTCGGTTGGGACAGGGGAAAATGAGCAGTTCTTC.

This clone was observed a few times. The V gene is TRBV5-5, the J gene TRBJ1-1; TRBD1 agrees at 10 bases. Germline V lookup: CDR1 SGHKS, CDR2 YYEKEE (reference sequence). Germline trimming cut 4 bases from V and 4 bases from J; bases unmatched to any gene: 16. The CDR3 is 18 residues long. CDR3 sequence reads: CASSKQRWAGQGSTEAFF. Written as DNA, the CDR3 is TGTGCCAGCAGCAAGCAACGGTGGGCGGGACAGGGGAGCACTGAAGCTTTCTTT.

The chain is built from TRBV7-2 and TRBJ2-2; weak D call: TRBD1 (6 bases). The CDR3 consists of 15 residues. The V gene's germline CDR1 is SGHTA and CDR2 FQGNSA. Trimming took off 6 bases at V and 6 bases at J, with 17 bases between the two ends. DNA for the CDR3: TGTGCCAGCAGACTACAGGGCGAAGGTGCCGGGGAGCTGTTTTTT. This gives the protein CASRLQGEGAGELFF. Based on the CDR3 plus reference TRBV7-2 and TRBJ2-2, the full variable domain is GAGVSQSPSNKVTEKGKDVELRCDPISGHTALYWYRQSLGQGLEFLIYFQGNSAPDKSGLPSDRFSAERTGGSVSTLTIQRTQQEDSAVYLCASRLQGEGAGELFFGEGSRLTVL.

The chain carries TRBV3-1 (or the pseudogene TRBV3-2) and TRBJ1-5; no clear D gene. V lost 2 bases and J 4 bases, leaving 9 bases between the germline ends. Germline assignment: CDR1 LGHDT and CDR2 YNNKEL (reference sequence). The CDR3 length is 14 residues. The CDR3: CASSQWGGNQPQHF. The DNA for the CDR3 is TGTGCCAGCAGCCAATGGGGAGGGAATCAGCCCCAGCATTTT.

The chain couples TRBV11-2 to TRBJ1-5, with 7 bases matching TRBD1. The germline V gene has CDR1 SGHAT and CDR2 FQNNGV. The CDR3 length is 16 residues. J was trimmed by 2 bases and V by 5 bases; bases with no gene match: 9. CDR3 coding DNA: TGTGCCAGCAGCCGCGGTAACAGGGGACGCAATCAGCCCCAGCATTTT. As protein: CASSRGNRGRNQPQHF.

CDR3 region: CASGPAAVNYEQYF. The CDR3 DNA sequence: TGTGCCAGCGGCCCGGCAGCGGTCAATTACGAGCAGTACTTC. The chain employs TRBV27 and TRBJ2-7, with a possible D match to TRBD2 (5 bases). Germline lookup yields CDR1 MNHEY and CDR2 SMNVEV (reference sequence). CDR3 length: 14 residues. V lost 8 bases to trimming and J lost 4 bases, with 18 bases between them.

This chain joins TRBV11-2 and TRBJ2-3; 7 bases are shared with TRBD1. Germline CDR1 and CDR2: SGHAT and FQNNGV. This CDR3 is 16 amino acids long. The J segment lost 3 bases and the V segment lost 1 base, leaving 7 bases of the junction unmatched. The CDR3 protein is CASSLGPGGKTDTQYF. CDR3 bases: TGTGCCAGCAGCTTAGGGCCAGGGGGAAAGACAGATACGCAGTATTTT. The whole variable domain, filled in from reference TRBV11-2 and TRBJ2-3, reads EAGVAQSPRYKIIEKRQSVAFWCNPISGHATLYWYQQILGQGPKLLIQFQNNGVVDDSQLPKDRFSAERLKGVDSTLKIQPAKLEDSAVYLCASSLGPGGKTDTQYFGPGTRLTVL.

The chain uses TRBV11-3 and TRBJ2-3, with D hard to call. Trimming took 0 bases from V and 6 from J, leaving 4 bases between them. CDR3 length: 12 residues. Germline CDR1 SGHNT, CDR2 YENEEA. This chain's CDR3 is CASSLDLDTQYF. CDR3 nucleotides: TGTGCCAGCAGCTTAGATCTTGATACGCAGTATTTT.

CDR3 in DNA: TGTGCCAGCAGCTTAAACCCCCGGGCAGGGGGCAATCAGCCCCAGCATTTT. Residues: CASSLNPRAGGNQPQHF. The V gene is TRBV7-3, the J gene TRBJ1-5, with D perhaps TRBD1 (6 bases). The CDR3 has 17 residues. Germline V gives CDR1 SGHTA, CDR2 FQGTGA. The V end was cut by 1 base, the J end by 2 bases, with 15 bases between.

The chain is built from TRBV7-9 and TRBJ2-4, with D hard to call. Per the germline V gene, CDR1 is SEHNR and CDR2 is FQNEAQ (reference sequence). The V end lost 1 base, the J end lost 3 bases, and 10 bases lay between the germline ends. This CDR3 is 15 amino acids long. The CDR3 sequence: CASSLETGSKNIQYF. CDR3 in DNA: TGTGCCAGCAGCTTAGAGACTGGCAGCAAAAACATTCAGTACTTC.

The genes are TRBV29-1 and TRBJ1-4; TRBD1 might be the D (5 bases). Deletions cut 0 bases from V and 8 bases from J, with 13 bases between. Germline CDR1 reads SQVTM; CDR2 reads ANQGSEA. This CDR3 is 14 amino acids long. The CDR3 is CSVEDGRRGEKLFF. DNA for the CDR3: TGCAGCGTTGAAGATGGGCGGCGGGGGGAAAAACTGTTTTTT.

The rearrangement links TRBV11-2 to TRBJ2-7; 10 bases line up with TRBD1. Germline CDR1 and CDR2: SGHAT and FQNNGV. This CDR3 comprises 17 residues. Trimming removed 5 bases from V and 3 bases from J; junction bases left unmatched: 13. DNA of the CDR3: TGTGCCAGCAGCCGCCCGAGCGGGACAGGGGCCATCTACGAGCAGTACTTC. This encodes CASSRPSGTGAIYEQYF.

This clone has just one count. Other DNA sequences in the same sample also yield this CDR3. The rearrangement links TRBV5-1 to TRBJ2-5; 7 bases map to TRBD1. CDR3 length equals 15 residues. J was trimmed by 1 base and V by 4 bases; bases with no gene match: 7. The germline gives CDR1 SGHRS, CDR2 YFSETQ. The CDR3 DNA follows: TGCGCCAGCAGCCCCGACAGGGTAGGCCAAGAGACCCAGTACTTC. Protein sequence: CASSPDRVGQETQYF.

This clone occurred a few times. The chain links TRBV5-1 to TRBJ1-6; 7 nucleotides match TRBD1. The CDR3 is 16 residues long. J lost 4 bases, V lost 4 bases, and 8 bases had no gene match. Per the germline V gene, CDR1 is SGHRS and CDR2 is YFSETQ. The CDR3 sequence is CASSDPDRTYNSPLHF. The CDR3 region has the DNA TGCGCCAGCAGCGATCCGGACAGGACGTATAATTCACCCCTCCACTTT.

The V and J genes are TRBV7-3 and TRBJ2-2; tentative D call: TRBD2 (5 bases). V lost 5 bases and J lost 3, with 10 bases in between. The germline gives CDR1 SGHTA, CDR2 FQGTGA. The CDR3 is 14 amino acids. The CDR3 loop is CASSQRADTGELFF. The CDR3 bases are TGTGCCAGCAGCCAGAGGGCCGACACCGGGGAGCTGTTTTTT. The complete variable domain, with remaining parts taken from reference TRBV7-3 and TRBJ2-2, reads GAGVSQTPSNKVTEKGKYVELRCDPISGHTALYWYRQSLGQGPEFLIYFQGTGAADDSGLPNDRFFAVRPEGSVSTLKIQRTERGDSAVYLCASSQRADTGELFFGEGSRLTVL.

The chain carries TRBV29-1 and TRBJ1-6; the D gene is possibly TRBD1 (5 bases). CDR1 and CDR2 from the germline V gene are SQVTM and ANQGSEA. Deletions cut 6 bases from V and 9 bases from J, with 18 bases between. This CDR3 is built from 14 residues. DNA for the CDR3: TGCAGCGTCCGGGTGGGACTGATGGGTTCACCCCTCCACTTT. As protein: CSVRVGLMGSPLHF.

This chain connects TRBV6-2 or TRBV6-3 to TRBJ2-3; the match to TRBD2 covers 9 bases. Germline CDR1 is MNHEY and CDR2 is SVGEGT. The CDR3 totals 17 residues. V trimming: 6 bases; J trimming: 1 base; junction bases outside the gene matches: 11. The CDR3 sequence is CASSPYPLAGGTDTQYF. The CDR3 DNA reads TGTGCCAGCAGCCCCTACCCCTTAGCGGGGGGCACAGATACGCAGTATTTT.